The 4 T cell receptor beta chains below come from one sample, sequenced in a study of blood T cell repertoires in COVID-19. Profiled with immunoSEQ multiplex PCR; TCRdb holds only in-frame clones, not every one. The sample records about 180,000 clones, 75% to 90% being singletons. Material for sequencing was peripheral blood. The origin of the receptors is a woman aged 55-69 years with acute or convalescent COVID-19.

V usage is TRBV5-6 and J usage is TRBJ1-2, with TRBD1 identical over 11 bases. With V trimmed by 0 bases and J by 3 bases, 7 bases remained unmatched. The germline gives CDR1 SGHDT, CDR2 YYEEEE. This CDR3 region has 17 residues. CDR3 region: CASSLVRDRGIHYGYTF. The DNA for the CDR3 is TGTGCCAGCAGCTTGGTTAGGGACAGGGGGATACACTATGGCTACACCTTC.

The chain is built from TRBV4-3 and TRBJ2-7, with D possibly TRBD1 on 5 matching bases. The CDR3 length is 13 residues. Germline CDR1 reads LGHNA; CDR2 reads YSLEER. Trimming removed 4 bases at V and 1 base at J, with 8 bases between. The CDR3 DNA reads as TGCGCCAGCAGCCGAGGACAATCCTACGAGCAGTACTTC. It specifies CASSRGQSYEQYF.

The gene calls are TRBV5-1 and TRBJ2-7; TRBD1 matches at 8 bases. The CDR3 consists of 14 residues. V was pared by 4 bases and J by 2 bases, with 5 bases of the junction left unmatched. Germline V gene data show CDR1 as SGHRS and CDR2 as YFSETQ. The CDR3 coding sequence is TGCGCCAGCAGCCGTGGGACAGGCCCCTACGAGCAGTACTTC. Amino acids: CASSRGTGPYEQYF. Based on the CDR3 plus reference TRBV5-1 and TRBJ2-7, the full variable domain is KAGVTQTPRYLIKTRGQQVTLSCSPISGHRSVSWYQQTPGQGLQFLFEYFSETQRNKGNFPGRFSGRQFSNSRSEMNVSTLELGDSALYLCASSRGTGPYEQYFGPGTRLTVT.

This chain links TRBV15 with TRBJ2-2; maybe TRBD1 (6 bases). The germline gives CDR1 LNHNV, CDR2 YYDKDF (reference sequence). V dropped 1 base and J dropped 6 bases, with 9 bases sitting between them. The CDR3 totals 14 residues. Here the CDR3 reads CATSRGEGAGELFF. The DNA of the CDR3 is TGTGCCACCAGCAGAGGCGAGGGGGCCGGGGAGCTGTTTTTT.